A selection of T cell receptor beta chains follows, all from one sample in a study of blood T cell repertoires in COVID-19. Only in-frame clones appear in the TCRdb table, and some are missing; sequencing was by immunoSEQ multiplex PCR. The repertoire has fewer than 400,000 clones, 75% to 90% of them found once; the top ten carry under 2.5%. The sequencing input was PBMCs or T cells enriched from blood (not recorded which). These receptors all come from a man between 25 and 39 years old who had recovered from COVID-19. Both conserved end residues are part of each CDR3. A D gene is named only where the DNA matches it firmly. The listing skips clone size in some rows; elsewhere it reads once, few, many or a size class.

j_gene,v_gene,d_gene,abundance,CDR3aa,CDR3nt
TRBJ1-5,TRBV7-8,TRBD1,-,CASSFRTGDQPQHF,TGTGCCAGCAGCTTCCGGACAGGGGATCAGCCCCAGCATTTT
TRBJ1-2,TRBV19,-,-,CASSAQGSGYTF,TGTGCCAGTAGTGCACAGGGTAGCGGCTACACCTTC
TRBJ2-5,TRBV7-4,TRBD2,-,CASRKNGLAGAETQYF,TGTGCCAGCAGGAAAAACGGGCTAGCGGGGGCCGAGACCCAGTACTTC
TRBJ1-1,TRBV7-9,TRBD1,-,CASSSGTGDTEAFF,TGTGCCAGCAGCTCCGGGACAGGGGACACTGAAGCTTTCTTT
TRBJ2-7,TRBV7-6,TRBD1,-,CASSSGQGVDEQYF,TGTGCCAGCAGCTCGGGACAGGGAGTCGACGAGCAGTACTTC
TRBJ2-5,TRBV27,-,-,CASSLQGLGETQYF,TGTGCCAGCAGCCTCCAGGGGCTCGGGGAGACCCAGTACTTC
TRBJ1-1,TRBV29-1,-,once,CSGQVNTEAFF,TGCAGCGGACAAGTGAACACTGAAGCTTTCTTT
TRBJ2-6,TRBV3-1/TRBV3-2,-,-,CASSQPPHSSGANVLTF,TGTGCCAGCAGCCAACCCCCCCATAGCTCTGGGGCCAACGTCCTGACTTTC
TRBJ2-5,TRBV2,-,-,CASSEWAGLQETQYF,TGTGCCAGCAGTGAATGGGCAGGGCTCCAAGAGACCCAGTACTTC
TRBJ1-1,TRBV11-2,-,few,CASSQQGNTEAFF,TGTGCCAGCAGCCAACAGGGGAACACTGAAGCTTTCTTT
TRBJ1-2,TRBV2,-,-,CASSVDRDYGYTF,TGTGCCAGCAGCGTCGACCGGGACTATGGCTACACCTTC
TRBJ2-2,TRBV7-3,TRBD2,once,CASSLTAGVTGELFF,TGTGCCAGCAGCTTAACAGCGGGGGTCACCGGGGAGCTGTTTTTT
TRBJ2-6,TRBV6-5,-,-,CASTTQDGGANVLTF,TGTGCCAGCACGACACAGGACGGTGGGGCCAACGTCCTGACTTTC
TRBJ1-5,TRBV19,TRBD1,-,CASSGTGAHQPQHF,TGTGCCAGTTCCGGGACAGGGGCCCATCAGCCCCAGCATTTT
TRBJ1-2,TRBV9,-,-,CASSDGGTNYGYTF,TGTGCCAGCAGCGATGGGGGGACTAACTATGGCTACACCTTC
TRBJ2-2,TRBV19,-,-,CASSGRHRVGTGELFF,TGTGCCAGTAGTGGCCGTCACAGGGTCGGCACCGGGGAGCTGTTTTTT
TRBJ2-2,TRBV3-1/TRBV3-2,-,-,CASCRSAGTGELFF,TGTGCCAGCTGTCGGTCGGCCGGGACCGGGGAGCTGTTTTTT
TRBJ1-5,TRBV12-5,-,-,CASGLVGGLQPQHF,TGTGCTAGTGGTTTGGTAGGCGGGTTACAGCCCCAGCATTTT
TRBJ1-6,TRBV7-9,TRBD1,few,CASSHNGQESPLHF,TGTGCCAGCAGCCACAACGGACAGGAATCACCCCTCCACTTT
TRBJ2-1,TRBV5-1,TRBD2,-,CASSLAGGWNEQFF,TGCGCCAGCAGCTTAGCGGGGGGTTGGAATGAGCAGTTCTTC
TRBJ1-2,TRBV27,-,-,CASSFRGPYGYTF,TGTGCCAGCAGTTTTAGGGGCCCCTATGGCTACACCTTC
TRBJ1-1,TRBV6-5,-,-,CASSWGRETEAFF,TGTGCCAGCAGTTGGGGGCGGGAGACTGAAGCTTTCTTT
TRBJ1-1,TRBV18,TRBD1,-,CASSPLPTGGETEAFF,TGTGCCAGCTCACCCTTACCGACAGGGGGGGAGACTGAAGCTTTCTTT
TRBJ1-4,TRBV6-2/TRBV6-3,-,-,CASSYSRRFGEDEKLFF,TGTGCCAGCAGTTACTCGAGAAGGTTCGGAGAGGATGAAAAACTGTTTTTT
TRBJ2-1,TRBV5-6,-,-,CASSLEVSGFNEQFF,TGTGCCAGCAGCTTGGAAGTGTCAGGGTTCAATGAGCAGTTCTTC
TRBJ1-1,TRBV3-1/TRBV3-2,-,once,CASSRRNSGARGRGAFF,TGTGCCAGCAGCCGACGAAATTCGGGAGCAAGGGGAAGGGGAGCTTTCTTT
TRBJ1-4,TRBV2,-,-,CASSGAGGLDEKLFF,TGTGCCAGCAGTGGGGCGGGCGGATTGGATGAAAAACTGTTTTTT
TRBJ1-2,TRBV9,-,few,CASSVYFAGYTF,TGTGCCAGCAGCGTCTACTTTGCAGGCTACACCTTC
TRBJ1-1,TRBV18,-,few,CASSPLQGPTNTEAFF,TGTGCCAGCTCACCATTGCAGGGGCCAACGAACACTGAAGCTTTCTTT
TRBJ2-7,TRBV7-2,TRBD2,-,CASSPTSGGSTYEQYF,TGTGCCAGCAGCCCGACTAGCGGGGGATCCACCTACGAGCAGTACTTC
TRBJ2-3,TRBV5-1,-,-,CASSLAPGMDTQYF,TGCGCCAGCAGCTTGGCCCCGGGTATGGATACGCAGTATTTT
TRBJ2-2,TRBV5-4,-,-,CASSLRGNTGELFF,TGTGCCAGCAGCTTGAGGGGGAACACCGGGGAGCTGTTTTTT
TRBJ1-1,TRBV7-9,-,-,CASSVVLASSEAFF,TGTGCCAGCAGCGTGGTCCTAGCTAGCTCTGAAGCTTTCTTT
TRBJ2-2,TRBV9,TRBD1,-,CASSVTGQEAGELFF,TGTGCCAGCAGCGTAACGGGACAGGAGGCCGGGGAGCTGTTTTTT
TRBJ2-7,TRBV5-8,TRBD1,-,CASSSRTGLNEQYF,TGTGCCAGCAGCTCCCGGACAGGGTTGAACGAGCAGTACTTC
TRBJ1-1,TRBV6-5,-,-,CASSYGGNTEAFF,TGTGCCAGCAGTTACGGCGGGAACACTGAAGCTTTCTTT
TRBJ1-2,TRBV7-9,-,-,CASSPTSGGYTF,TGTGCCAGCAGCCCGACTTCTGGTGGCTACACCTTC
TRBJ2-1,TRBV5-4,TRBD1,-,CASSFPGQGDEQFF,TGTGCCAGCAGCTTTCCGGGACAGGGTGATGAGCAGTTCTTC
TRBJ1-2,TRBV7-2,TRBD1,-,CASSGRQGSRLYGYTF,TGTGCCAGCAGCGGACGACAGGGTAGTAGGCTCTATGGCTACACCTTC
TRBJ1-2,TRBV24-1,TRBD1,-,CATSDSQGGNYGYTF,TGTGCCACCAGTGATTCCCAGGGGGGCAACTATGGCTACACCTTC
TRBJ1-6,TRBV18,-,-,CASSPPEGRDSPLHF,TGTGCCAGCTCACCACCGGAGGGGCGGGATTCACCCCTCCACTTT
TRBJ2-5,TRBV11-1,TRBD1,-,CASSRGQGNVETQYF,TGTGCCAGCAGCCGAGGACAGGGCAATGTGGAGACCCAGTACTTC
TRBJ2-7,TRBV5-6,-,once,CASSLGGRYEQYF,TGTGCCAGCAGCTTGGGGGGGCGGTACGAGCAGTACTTC
TRBJ1-5,TRBV4-3,-,few,CASSQEYSPGGSQPQHF,TGCGCCAGCAGCCAAGAATACTCGCCGGGGGGGAGTCAGCCCCAGCATTTT
TRBJ2-1,TRBV18,TRBD2,-,CASSGGTSEYNEQFF,TGTGCCAGCTCGGGCGGGACTAGCGAGTACAATGAGCAGTTCTTC
TRBJ2-3,TRBV2,-,-,CASSDLFMAAYSKADTQYF,TGTGCCAGCAGTGATCTTTTTATGGCCGCTTACAGTAAGGCAGATACGCAGTATTTT
TRBJ1-5,TRBV5-6,-,once,CASSLEGQNQPQHF,TGTGCCAGCAGCCTCGAGGGACAAAATCAGCCCCAGCATTTT
TRBJ1-1,TRBV5-6,-,once,CASSFGQQAFF,TGTGCCAGCAGTTTTGGACAGCAAGCTTTCTTT
TRBJ2-3,TRBV29-1,TRBD2,-,CSVVYGTRSTDTQYF,TGCAGCGTTGTTTACGGGACTAGAAGCACAGATACGCAGTATTTT
TRBJ1-2,TRBV3-1/TRBV3-2,-,-,CASSQAGEGGGSGYTF,TGTGCCAGCAGCCAAGCCGGGGAAGGGGGTGGAAGCGGCTACACCTTC
TRBJ2-5,TRBV21-1,-,-,CASSRRTGGGETQYF,TGTGCCAGCAGCAGGCGGACAGGGGGAGGAGAGACCCAGTACTTC
TRBJ2-1,TRBV19,-,once,CASSIKNRGNEQFF,TGTGCCAGTAGTATTAAAAACCGAGGCAATGAGCAGTTCTTC
TRBJ2-2,TRBV19,TRBD2,-,CASSIGGGRTGELFF,TGTGCCAGTAGTATTGGCGGGGGGCGAACCGGGGAGCTGTTTTTT
TRBJ1-2,TRBV4-2,TRBD1,-,CASSPGQGPYYGYTF,TGTGCCAGCAGCCCGGGACAGGGGCCATACTATGGCTACACCTTC
TRBJ1-2,TRBV5-1,TRBD1,-,CASSLGPTGGYGYTF,TGCGCCAGCAGCTTGGGACCCACAGGGGGCTATGGTTACACCTTC
TRBJ1-2,TRBV5-4,-,-,CASSPLQGVRGYTF,TGTGCCAGCAGCCCGTTACAGGGAGTTAGGGGCTACACCTTC
TRBJ1-6,TRBV7-9,-,-,CASSSNYLSPLHF,TGTGCCAGCAGCAGTAACTACCTTTCACCCCTCCACTTT
TRBJ2-1,TRBV18,TRBD2,-,CASSPGLAGGPNEQFF,TGTGCCAGCTCACCCGGACTAGCGGGGGGGCCAAATGAGCAGTTCTTC
TRBJ1-5,TRBV11-3,TRBD1,-,CASSLDQPHDRGMLQPQHF,TGTGCCAGCAGCTTAGATCAACCCCACGACAGGGGCATGTTACAGCCCCAGCATTTT